The T cell receptor (beta chain) under discussion was sequenced for a study of T cell repertoires in cytomegalovirus infection. A note on this clonotype: Its target is not known.

The CDR3 runs to 14 residues. V was cut by 5 bases and J by 0 bases, with 10 bases left in between. Looked up from germline, CDR1 is MDHEN and CDR2 is SYDVKM. Study-wide findings and caveats: Using cumulative public TCR beta family frequency, the authors identified those who carried CMV together with the relevant HLA.

TCRdb processed the reads anew with MiXCR; each CDR3 protein has one entry. The sample contains more than 200,000 distinct CDR3 sequences, approximately 9% of which appear only once. The sequence was obtained from a human donor in good health (CMV status not recorded). Some clones in this sample may be carry-over from other donors' samples. The genes are TRBV28 and TRBJ1-2; no clear D gene. The specimen was PBMCs. As DNA, the CDR3 is TGTGCCAGCAGTCTATCCCGACCTAACTATGGCTACACCTTC. Translation: CASSLSRPNYGYTF.